Following are 17 T cell receptor beta chains from one sample sequenced in a study of regulatory T cells in long-lasting Graves disease. The authors built TCR beta libraries using iRepertoire HTBI primers and Arm-PCR of CDR3 regions. TCRdb processed the multiplex PCR reads anew with MiXCR; each CDR3 protein has one entry. The sample has about 620,000 distinct CDR3 sequences; roughly 16% are singletons. The time point: newly diagnosed GD, antithyroid drugs for less than 3 months. RNA extracted from PBMCs served as the sequencing template. The data were also submitted as part of a second study, on T cells in Graves' hyperthyroidism and ophthalmopathy.

Specimen: peripheral blood mononuclear cells (PBMCs), collected at new diagnosis, from a patient treated with antithyroid drugs. Receptors were obtained from a woman in her 30s with Graves disease.

This clonotype was detected many times. The gene calls are TRBV2 and TRBJ2-7; possibly TRBD1 for D (6 bases). V lost 6 bases to trimming and J lost 3 bases, with 12 bases between them. This CDR3 is 13 amino acids long. Germline-derived CDR1 and CDR2 are SNHLY and FYNNEI. The CDR3: CASSILDSYEQYF. As DNA, the CDR3 is TGTGCCAGCAGCATCCTGGACAGCTACGAGCAGTACTTC. The whole variable domain, filled in from reference TRBV2 and TRBJ2-7, reads EPEVTQTPSHQVTQMGQEVILRCVPISNHLYFYWYRQILGQKVEFLVSFYNNEISEKSEIFDDQFSVERPDGSNFTLKIRSTKLEDSAMYFCASSILDSYEQYFGPGTRLTVT.

This clonotype was seen ten or more times. The genes are TRBV7-2 and TRBJ2-7; TRBD1 agrees at 11 bases. J was trimmed by 6 bases and V by 4 bases; bases with no gene match: 8. Germline V CDR1 and CDR2: SGHTA, FQGNSA. This CDR3 region has 15 residues. The DNA for the CDR3 is TGTGCCAGCAGCTGGGACAGGGGGTCTACTATCGAGCAGTACTTC. Its protein is CASSWDRGSTIEQYF.

V is TRBV20-1 and J is TRBJ2-1; D may be TRBD2 (7 bases). This CDR3 region has 19 residues. Trimming cost V 5 bases and J 3 bases, with 29 bases left between them. Germline lookup yields CDR1 DFQATT and CDR2 SNEGSKA (reference sequence). CDR3 in amino acids: CSAGGAPGTKLGGYNEQFF. The CDR3, as DNA: TGCAGTGCTGGGGGGGCCCCAGGGACAAAGCTTGGGGGCTACAATGAGCAGTTCTTC.

Only a few counts were recorded for this clonotype. The V call is TRBV3-1, the J call TRBJ1-3, with D possibly being TRBD1 (5 bases). Trimming pared 4 bases from V and 4 bases from J, leaving 11 bases between. CDR1 is LGHDT and CDR2 is YNNKEL in the germline V gene (reference sequence). The CDR3 has 14 amino acids. Written as DNA, the CDR3 is TGTGCCAGCAGCCGGTCTGGGGCAGGAAACACCATATATTTT. Residues: CASSRSGAGNTIYF. Variable domain in full (rest from reference TRBV3-1 and TRBJ1-3): DTAVSQTPKYLVTQMGNDKSIKCEQNLGHDTMYWYKQDSKKFLKIMFSYNNKELIINETVPNRFSPKSPDKAHLNLHINSLELGDSAVYFCASSRSGAGNTIYFGEGSWLTVV.

In this sample, this clonotype turned up many times. The rearrangement uses TRBV29-1 and TRBJ1-1; tentatively, D is TRBD1 (5 bases). Trimming removed 5 bases from V and 4 bases from J, with 11 bases in between. CDR1 and CDR2 from the germline V gene are SQVTM and ANQGSEA. This CDR3 contains 12 residues. In nucleotides, the CDR3 is TGCAGCGTTTCGGGCAGGGCCACTGAAGCTTTCTTT. Amino acid sequence: CSVSGRATEAFF.

The gene calls are TRBV28 and TRBJ2-5; the D gene is possibly TRBD1 (6 bases). The CDR3 spans 16 residues. Trimming stripped 6 bases from V and 4 bases from J, with 21 bases between. Germline CDR1 reads MDHEN; CDR2 reads SYDVKM. CDR3 DNA: TGTGCCAGCAGATTAGGGGGAGCTCCCGACCTAGAGACCCAGTACTTC. This translates into CASRLGGAPDLETQYF.

The chain uses TRBV12-3 or TRBV12-4 and TRBJ1-2; no reliable D call. The CDR3 has 14 residues. With 2 bases removed from V and 5 bases from J, the gap between germline ends came to 12 bases. The CDR3 sequence: CASSLNNPPYGYTF. The CDR3 nucleotides read TGTGCCAGCAGTTTAAATAATCCCCCTTATGGCTACACCTTC.

As to this clonotype: This may be a read error: a much more frequent sequence differs by one nucleotide. This sequence joins TRBV12-3 or TRBV12-4 and TRBJ1-3; D might be TRBD1 (6 bases). CDR3 length equals 14 residues. The CDR3 region is CASTYRVSGTTIYF. CDR3 in DNA: TGTGCCAGCACCTACAGGGTCTCTGGAACCACCATATATTTT.

This rearrangement joins TRBV25-1 to TRBJ1-4; tentatively, D is TRBD1 (5 bases). This CDR3 has 14 amino acids. The V gene's germline CDR1 is MGHDK and CDR2 SYGVNS. V gave up 1 base and J gave up 7 bases, with 10 bases separating them. The CDR3 coding sequence is TGTGCCAGCAGTGAATCAGGGTATGGTGAAAAACTGTTTTTT. Its translation: CASSESGYGEKLFF. Full variable domain (remainder filled in from reference TRBV25-1 and TRBJ1-4): EADIYQTPRYLVIGTGKKITLECSQTMGHDKMYWYQQDPGMELHLIHYSYGVNSTEKGDLSSESTVSRIRTEHFPLTLESARPSHTSQYLCASSESGYGEKLFFGSGTQLSVL.

This clonotype was seen a handful of times. The chain carries TRBV19 and TRBJ2-1; D is uncertain. This CDR3 has 15 residues. The germline CDR1 and CDR2 sequences are LNHDA and SQIVND (reference sequence). V was shortened by 2 bases and J by 7 bases, with 15 bases between the two germline ends. CDR3 coding DNA: TGTGCCAGTAGTATACTCACTGGCGAGTTGAATGAGCAGTTCTTC. Amino acids: CASSILTGELNEQFF.

Ten or more counts support this clonotype. V is TRBV19 and J is TRBJ1-5; 7 bases match TRBD1. The CDR3 sequence is 15 residues long. The ends lost 7 bases at V and 0 bases at J; junction bases unmatched: 6. In germline, CDR1 is LNHDA, CDR2 SQIVND (reference sequence). The CDR3 loop is CASTAQGTSNQPQHF. The CDR3 DNA is TGTGCCAGTACCGCACAGGGGACTAGCAATCAGCCCCAGCATTTT.

The chain has TRBV29-1 and TRBJ2-7; possible D gene TRBD1, 6 bases. Germline values: CDR1 SQVTM, CDR2 ANQGSEA. The CDR3 is made up of 12 amino acids. The V end lost 5 bases, the J end lost 3 bases, and 11 bases lay between the germline ends. CDR3 protein: CSVTDRFYEQYF. CDR3 DNA: TGCAGCGTTACGGACAGATTCTACGAGCAGTACTTC.

V is TRBV2 and J is TRBJ2-6; possible D gene TRBD2, 6 bases. Trimming cost V 8 bases and J 4 bases, with 12 bases left between them. CDR1 SNHLY and CDR2 FYNNEI come from the germline V gene. The CDR3 extends over 14 amino acids. Here the CDR3 DNA reads TGTGCCAGCGGGAGGAGGGGAGGGGCCAACGTCCTGACTTTC. It yields the protein CASGRRGGANVLTF.

The sample holds many counts of this clonotype. The chain recombines TRBV18 with TRBJ2-7; TRBD1 aligns across 9 bases. Germline assignment: CDR1 KGHSH and CDR2 LQKENI. CDR3 length equals 16 residues. V lost 6 bases to trimming and J lost 0 bases; unmatched junction nucleotides: 9. The chain's CDR3 is CASSPGTGRSSYEQYF. In nucleotides, the CDR3 is TGTGCCAGCTCCCCCGGGACAGGGCGCAGCTCCTACGAGCAGTACTTC.

This sequence joins TRBV6-4 and TRBJ2-3, with D perhaps matching TRBD1 or TRBD2 (5 bases each). The CDR3 length is 15 residues. The germline CDR1 and CDR2 sequences are MRHNA and SNTAGT. V lost 0 bases, J lost 1 base, and 8 bases lay in between. This CDR3 reads CASSDSRGGTDTQYF. The DNA for the CDR3 is TGTGCCAGCAGTGACTCACGGGGCGGCACAGATACGCAGTATTTT.

This clonotype was recorded many times. The CDR3 is CASSRDQLGTNEKLFF. The CDR3 nucleotides are TGTGCCAGCAGTAGGGACCAACTGGGAACTAATGAAAAACTGTTTTTT. The chain joins TRBV2 to TRBJ1-4; maybe TRBD1 (5 bases). Germline CDR1 SNHLY, CDR2 FYNNEI. The CDR3 consists of 16 residues. The ends were cut back, 5 bases at V and 1 base at J, with 14 bases in the middle.

In its sample, this clonotype was seen many times. The chain has TRBV12-3 or TRBV12-4 and TRBJ2-4; 9 bases align to TRBD2. The CDR3 length is 14 residues. V trimming: 6 bases; J trimming: 6 bases; junction bases outside the gene matches: 6. This chain's CDR3 is CASSRPSGINIQYF. The CDR3 DNA follows: TGTGCCAGCAGCAGACCTAGCGGGATAAACATTCAGTACTTC.